This record looks at one T cell receptor (beta chain) sequence and its context. There are a few counts of this clone. The target of this receptor is not known. No much larger clone is present one base from it, and per-base qualities are unavailable. The data were obtained in a study of CD4 T cells in relation to SARS-CoV-2 and coronaviruses (dated by TCRdb to the early 2020s). Some background on the complete study: The ViraFEST assay cultured PBMCs with antigen for 10 days, then sequenced TCR beta CDR3s to find antigen-specific clonal expansions. An HIV-1 Nef peptide pool or a culture without peptide was used as the negative reference condition. HLA restriction was mapped for shared crossreactive spike epitopes using patient-derived lymphoblastoid cell lines. The study assessed, at the TCR clonotype level, memory CD4+ T cell crossreactivity between SARS-CoV-2 and common cold coronavirus spike proteins. The Adaptive Biotechnologies TCR-sequencing kit was used to sequence samples from a few pre-COVID donors and the naive versus memory experiments, whereas other data were Illumina-based. A different TCR-beta assay, based on Illumina, was used to sequence expansion assays from other donors in the study. What the research found in general, with its limitations: In roughly 60% of donors, memory CD4+ clonotypes turned up that crossrecognized SARS-CoV-2 and at least one common cold coronavirus spike. Crossreactivity analysis centred on spike protein, so crossreactivity against other viral proteins was not assessed. Compared with monoreactive clones, crossreactive clones had significantly weaker SARS-CoV-2-driven expansion, a result consistent with antigenic imprinting. Pre-pandemic and post-infection samples were not both contributed by any donor, so tracing of the source of pre-existing responses was limited. The study was constrained by small numbers of patients and of tested TCRs.

CDR1 and CDR2, per the germline V gene, are KGHSH and LQKENI. The CDR3, cysteine through phenylalanine, is 14 amino acids long. Of all the DNA, just the CDR3 is kept, 42 bases in frame from base 1. V and J lose 6 bases and 2 bases, and a span of 11 bases separates them. CD4+ T cells from unexposed donors were collected before the COVID-19 pandemic (2011-2018). The EasySep CD4+ T cell isolation kit was used to isolate CD4+ T cells once the cultures had run for roughly 10 days. As cell numbers permitted, CD4+ T cells from unexposed donors were tested for reactivity to SARS-CoV-2 S and N and to four common cold coronavirus spike pools. Each well held 1.5 million to 2.5 million PBMCs cultured in IMDM containing roughly 5% human AB serum and 10 IU/ml IL-2. Half of the culture medium was replaced with fresh IL-2-containing medium on days 3 and 7. Triplicate replicate wells were generally used for each peptide culture condition. Leukapheresis product for the unexposed donors was purchased commercially. PBMCs were isolated from leukapheresis product or whole blood by Ficoll-Paque PLUS gradient centrifugation. PBMCs were either cryopreserved at -140 degrees C or used fresh in the expansion assay. The QIAamp Micro DNA Kit was used to extract genomic DNA from the CD4+ T cells.

Library method: the immunoSEQ multiplex PCR assay. Under the source paper's analysis protocol: During preprocessing, nonproductive sequences were removed, along with CDR3s that did not begin with C, did not end with F or W, or were shorter than 7 amino acids. The MANAFEST web app identified antigen-specific clonotypes based on expansion compared with the reference and other culture wells. A clone was considered positive if significant expansion relative to the reference culture was observed in 2 of 3 replicate wells at an FDR below 0.05. Positive clones also required significant expansion versus all other tandem wells and an odds ratio above 5. CDR3 homology was quantified as pairwise Levenshtein distance, calculated with the stringdist R package after three terminal residues were trimmed from each end. This immuneACCESS table, as held by TCRdb, lists in-frame sequences with V and J called but not all clones. Of the missing ones, under half trace to an unresolved V gene in checked studies; the others have no known cause. V and J calls and clone size are copied from that table; D and trimming were computed from the DNA. The sample table lists 21,000 or so clones, around 75% of them with a count of one. The top ten clonotypes cover around 12% of the sample.

The receptor's source is a human donor in good health. This receptor chain uses TRBV18 and TRBJ1-3; tentative D gene TRBD1, with 5 bases matching. Material: CD4+ T cells from PBMCs, cultured in vitro. The CDR3 protein sequence reads: CASSGGTTGNTIYF. The DNA sequence follows: TGTGCCAGCTCCGGGGGGACGACTGGAAACACCATATATTTT.